Sequencing of this T cell receptor (beta chain) was carried out in a study of cytomegalovirus exposure and HLA in healthy donors. Study results and caveats: The study recorded 150 to 200 TCR beta chains that were cytomegalovirus-associated. Association of a missense DCLRE1C variant with TCR beta V- and J-gene trimming was reported in a later analysis.

PCR involved 60 Vbeta and 13 Jbeta primers. The assay was immunoSEQ multiplex PCR, and TCRdb's table has in-frame clones only and misses some. The sample includes 130,000 to 150,000 clones. As regards this clone: Its cognate antigen is unknown.

With 3 bases clipped from V and 1 base from J, the junction kept 8 bases outside the gene matches. This CDR3 has 16 residues. Germline lookup yields CDR1 PRHDT and CDR2 FYEKMQ (reference sequence). Input material: PBMCs. The V gene is TRBV13, the J gene TRBJ2-5, with 7 bases matching TRBD2. This receptor was identified in a woman in her forties or fifties in good health and CMV-seronegative. The CDR3 here is CASSFGTGGRQETQYF. DNA for the CDR3: TGTGCCAGCAGCTTTGGAACGGGAGGCCGCCAAGAGACCCAGTACTTC.